A single T cell receptor (beta chain) is shown here with its context. Antigen unknown. Trimming shortened V by 6 bases and J by 0 bases, and 12 bases separated the two germline ends. The CDR3 contains 15 residues. Per the germline V gene, CDR1 is MNHNY and CDR2 is SVGAGI (reference sequence). The data are from a study of cytomegalovirus exposure and HLA in healthy donors. Findings and caveats of the study: The listing of 160 or so TCR beta chains classed them as cytomegalovirus-associated.

Donors were drawn from the 120-subject validation cohort, separate from the roughly 700-subject first cohort. Clones were read by immunoSEQ multiplex PCR, and TCRdb kept only the in-frame ones, dropping some. The table records roughly 150,000 clones, 75% to 90% of them present only once. Sample: PBMCs. The source of this sequence is a woman aged 18-30 years in good health and CMV-seronegative. The chain has TRBV6-6 and TRBJ1-5; weak D call: TRBD1 (5 bases). CDR3 amino acids: CASSTQGNSNQPQHF. For the CDR3, the DNA is TGTGCCAGCAGCACTCAGGGCAATAGCAATCAGCCCCAGCATTTT.